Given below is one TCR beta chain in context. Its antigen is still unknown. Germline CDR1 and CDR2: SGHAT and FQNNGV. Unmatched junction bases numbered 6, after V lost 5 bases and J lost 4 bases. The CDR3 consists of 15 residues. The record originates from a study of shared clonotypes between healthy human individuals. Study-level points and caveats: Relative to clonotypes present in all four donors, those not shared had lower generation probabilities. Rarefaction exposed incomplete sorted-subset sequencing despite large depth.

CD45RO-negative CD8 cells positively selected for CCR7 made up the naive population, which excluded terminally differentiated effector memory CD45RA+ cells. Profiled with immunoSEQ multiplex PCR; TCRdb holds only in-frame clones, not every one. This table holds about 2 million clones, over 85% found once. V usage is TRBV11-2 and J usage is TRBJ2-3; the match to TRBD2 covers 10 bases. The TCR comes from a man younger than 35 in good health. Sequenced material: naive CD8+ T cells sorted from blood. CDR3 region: CASSILAGAPDTQYF. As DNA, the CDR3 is TGTGCCAGCAGCATCCTAGCGGGAGCCCCAGATACGCAGTATTTT.